This T cell receptor (beta chain) derives from a study of Tregs in tolerant kidney transplant recipients. In regard to this clone: Its antigen is still unknown. The CDR3 extends 3 residues past the end of the read, so its final part is completed from the germline J gene.

CDR1 is DFQATT, CDR2 SNEGSKA, per germline (reference sequence). The CDR3 has 17 amino acids. V trimming: 3 bases; J trimming: 4 bases; junction bases outside the gene matches: 13. Study-wide points: Activated donor B cell expansion appeared to reveal the most relevant donor-specific TCRbeta repertoire. Biological reproducibility was not directly addressed in this study. Findings come from small patient numbers and require larger validation.

TCRdb's copy holds only in-frame clones and misses some; the assay was immunoSEQ multiplex PCR. The listing records some 30,000 clones. Related graft donors supplied nonmyeloablative bone marrow transplants, and mixed chimerism was transient. The chain is built from TRBV20-1 and TRBJ2-3; 10 bases are a match to TRBD2. The receptor was derived from a human patient who received a combined kidney and bone marrow transplant. Some T cells could come from the graft donor. Sample: CD4+ T cells from blood (PBMCs), taken 24 months after the transplant. The part of the CDR3 DNA that was read is TGCAGTGCTAGCCGCCGGCTAGCGGGAGTATGGGCAGATACG. It is translated as CSASRRLAGVWADT. The whole CDR3 sequence reads CSASRRLAGVWADTQYF.